These 26 T cell receptor beta chains originate from one sample sequenced in a study of PD-1 and CTLA-4 blockade in melanoma. Method: immunoSEQ multiplex PCR; TCRdb's copy keeps in-frame clones and lacks some. The data show 8,500 to 13,000 clones, roughly four fifths seen once. The sequences come from CD8+ T cells from peripheral blood, collected from a patient given anti-PD-1 treatment. The receptors derive from a human donor with melanoma.

This sequence joins TRBV6-2 or TRBV6-3 and TRBJ2-7; 10 nucleotides line up with TRBD2. Trimming took 6 bases from V and 2 from J; bases not matched to a gene: 4. From germline, CDR1 is MNHEY and CDR2 SVGEGT. The CDR3 has 14 amino acids. For the CDR3, the DNA is TGTGCCAGCAGCCTCGGACTAGCGGCCTACGAGCAGTACTTC. Its protein product is CASSLGLAAYEQYF.

The chain carries TRBV9 and TRBJ2-1; the match to TRBD1 covers 11 bases. This CDR3 has 16 amino acids. V lost 4 bases to trimming and J lost 10 bases; unmatched junction nucleotides: 13. Germline loops: CDR1 SGDLS, CDR2 YYNGEE. CDR3: CASSKSHGQGAGEQFF. As DNA, the CDR3 is TGTGCCAGCAGCAAGTCCCACGGACAGGGGGCAGGAGAGCAGTTCTTC.

V usage is TRBV4-1 and J usage is TRBJ2-1; no clear D gene. The V gene lost 1 base and the J gene lost 3 bases, with 4 bases spanning the gap. This CDR3 is built from 13 residues. From germline, CDR1 is MGHRA and CDR2 YSYEKL. CDR3 sequence: CASSQAGYNEQFF. CDR3 DNA sequence: TGCGCCAGCAGCCAAGCCGGCTACAATGAGCAGTTCTTC.

The CDR3 coding sequence is TGTGCCAGTAGAGGGACGGTTAGCTCCTACGAGCAGTACTTC. Encoded protein: CASRGTVSSYEQYF. V and J are TRBV19 and TRBJ2-7; the D call may be TRBD1 or TRBD2 (5 bases each). Trimming cost V 6 bases and J 0 bases, with 12 bases left between them. The CDR3 consists of 14 residues. CDR1 is LNHDA, CDR2 SQIVND, per germline (reference sequence). The complete variable domain, with remaining parts taken from reference TRBV19 and TRBJ2-7, reads DGGITQSPKYLFRKEGQNVTLSCEQNLNHDAMYWYRQDPGQGLRLIYYSQIVNDFQKGDIAEGYSVSREKKESFPLTVTSAQKNPTAFYLCASRGTVSSYEQYFGPGTRLTVT.

The chain recombines TRBV29-1 with TRBJ2-7; TRBD1 matches 8 bases. In germline, CDR1 is SQVTM, CDR2 ANQGSEA. The CDR3 loop spans 15 amino acids. The ends lost 4 bases at V and 3 bases at J; junction bases unmatched: 11. In DNA, the CDR3 is TGCAGCGTTGTAGATACGGGACAGGCGATCTACGAGCAGTACTTC. Its protein is CSVVDTGQAIYEQYF.

The chain employs TRBV4-3 and TRBJ2-1, with TRBD2 as a possible D gene (5 bases). Trimming left V 2 bases short and J 3 bases short, with 8 bases between. There are 14 residues in the CDR3. Germline CDR1 LGHNA, CDR2 YSLEER. Here the CDR3 reads CASSQNRDYNEQFF. In DNA form, the CDR3 reads TGCGCCAGCAGCCAAAACCGGGACTACAATGAGCAGTTCTTC.

The rearrangement joins TRBV13 to TRBJ1-1; no reliable D call. Germline-derived CDR1 and CDR2 are PRHDT and FYEKMQ (reference sequence). With 2 bases removed from V and 3 bases from J, the gap between germline ends came to 13 bases. This CDR3 spans 15 amino acids. CDR3 loop: CASSLRRTGDTEAFF. CDR3 nucleotide sequence: TGTGCCAGCAGCTTAAGGCGGACCGGGGACACTGAAGCTTTCTTT.

The J gene is TRBJ1-1, the V gene TRBV5-5; D is uncertain. Germline V CDR1 and CDR2: SGHKS, YYEKEE (reference sequence). Trimming pared 3 bases from V and 1 base from J, leaving 7 bases between. The CDR3 has 13 residues. Here the CDR3 reads CASSSERNTEAFF. The CDR3 nucleotides are TGTGCCAGCAGCTCAGAGAGGAACACTGAAGCTTTCTTT.

This clone was recorded once. The gene calls are TRBV11-2 and TRBJ2-7, with a possible D match to TRBD2 (5 bases). The CDR3 is made up of 12 amino acids. V was clipped by 7 bases and J by 2 bases, with 9 bases between them. Germline CDR1 reads SGHAT; CDR2 reads FQNNGV. The CDR3 bases are TGTGCCAGCAACTCAGCGGCCTACGAGCAGTACTTC. Translating it yields CASNSAAYEQYF.

The chain has TRBV6-5 and TRBJ1-2; no clear D. The CDR3 contains 13 residues. Germline CDR1 and CDR2: MNHEY and SVGAGI. V was trimmed by 0 bases and J by 6 bases, leaving 8 bases between them. The CDR3 nucleotides are TGTGCCAGCAGTTACTCGCAGGTTAATGGCTACACCTTC. Protein sequence: CASSYSQVNGYTF.

V is TRBV4-1 and J is TRBJ2-1, with D unresolved. V was shortened by 1 base and J by 9 bases, with 10 bases between the two germline ends. Germline values: CDR1 MGHRA, CDR2 YSYEKL. The CDR3 length is 13 residues. The CDR3 spells CASSQVGVPEQFF. DNA of the CDR3: TGCGCCAGCAGCCAAGTCGGTGTGCCTGAGCAGTTCTTC.

The CDR3 DNA follows: TGTGCCAGCAGCTCCCAGGGTACAATAGTGACTGAAGCTTTCTTT. This sequence encodes CASSSQGTIVTEAFF. The rearrangement joins TRBV7-8 to TRBJ1-1, with D perhaps matching TRBD1 (5 bases). The length of the CDR3 is 15 residues. Trimming took 4 bases from V and 5 from J, leaving 17 bases between them. Germline V lookup: CDR1 SGHVS, CDR2 FQNEAQ.

The genes are TRBV5-1 and TRBJ1-6, with unresolved D. CDR1 and CDR2 from the germline V gene are SGHRS and YFSETQ. The CDR3 has 14 residues. Deletions cut 0 bases from V and 8 bases from J, with 9 bases between. CDR3 coding DNA: TGCGCCAGCAGCTTGGATGATTTGTATTCACCCCTCCACTTT. This gives the protein CASSLDDLYSPLHF.

The gene calls are TRBV9 and TRBJ1-1; no clear D gene. CDR3 size: 14 residues. Germline V CDR1 and CDR2: SGDLS, YYNGEE. Between the trimmed V and J ends, which lost 0 bases and 1 base, there was a span of 7 bases. As DNA, the CDR3 is TGTGCCAGCAGCGTAGCGGACGCGAACACTGAAGCTTTCTTT. It specifies CASSVADANTEAFF.

CDR3 coding DNA: TGCAGCGTTGGGGGGACCGCTAAGCTTATGAACACTGAAGCTTTCTTT. Translated: CSVGGTAKLMNTEAFF. The V gene is TRBV29-1, the J gene TRBJ1-1; D possibly corresponds to TRBD1 (5 bases). The germline V and J ends were trimmed by 4 bases and 0 bases, with 18 bases remaining between them. The CDR3 runs 16 residues. Germline CDR1 SQVTM, CDR2 ANQGSEA.

The rearrangement uses TRBV13 and TRBJ2-1, with 9 bases identical to TRBD2. This CDR3 has 16 amino acids. The trim removed 5 bases at V and 1 base at J, leaving 6 bases unmatched. Germline CDR1 PRHDT, CDR2 FYEKMQ (reference sequence). CDR3: CASSTGLASSYNEQFF. The CDR3 nucleotides are TGTGCCAGCAGCACGGGACTAGCTAGTTCCTACAATGAGCAGTTCTTC.

V is TRBV7-9 and J is TRBJ2-5, with D unclear. V lost 4 bases to trimming and J lost 3 bases, with 9 bases between them. In germline, CDR1 is SEHNR, CDR2 FQNEAQ (reference sequence). The CDR3 length is 13 residues. The CDR3 bases are TGTGCCAGCAGCTCTTGGACGGAAGAGACCCAGTACTTC. It specifies CASSSWTEETQYF.

V usage is TRBV5-6 and J usage is TRBJ1-1; tentative D call: TRBD1 (5 bases). Germline V gene sequence: CDR1 SGHDT, CDR2 YYEEEE. There are 13 residues in the CDR3. V was trimmed by 2 bases and J by 4 bases, leaving 9 bases between them. The CDR3 sequence is CASSLWGSTEAFF. The CDR3 region has the DNA TGTGCCAGCAGCTTATGGGGGAGCACTGAAGCTTTCTTT. Complete variable domain (other parts from reference TRBV5-6 and TRBJ1-1): DAGVTQSPTHLIKTRGQQVTLRCSPKSGHDTVSWYQQALGQGPQFIFQYYEEEERQRGNFPDRFSGHQFPNYSSELNVNALLLGDSALYLCASSLWGSTEAFFGQGTRLTVV.

V gene TRBV5-8 combines with J gene TRBJ2-5; D is perhaps TRBD1 (5 bases). Germline V gives CDR1 SGHTS, CDR2 YDEGEE. Trimming shortened V by 1 base and J by 3 bases, and 10 bases separated the two germline ends. CDR3 size: 14 residues. CDR3 sequence (DNA): TGTGCCAGCAGCTTGTGGACACCCGAAGAGACCCAGTACTTC. Translating it yields CASSLWTPEETQYF.

This clone was counted once. The chain joins TRBV6-2 or TRBV6-3 to TRBJ2-7, with 8 bases matching TRBD1. Germline values: CDR1 MNHEY, CDR2 SVGEGT. The ends lost 2 bases at V and 3 bases at J; junction bases unmatched: 15. CDR3 length equals 18 residues. The CDR3 DNA reads as TGTGCCAGCAGTTACCCGGACAGGGAAGAACGGTGGAGCTACGAGCAGTACTTC. It translates to CASSYPDREERWSYEQYF.

This sequence joins TRBV7-8 and TRBJ2-2, with unresolved D. V lost 1 base, J lost 5 bases, and 14 bases lay in between. The CDR3 consists of 16 residues. Germline CDR1 reads SGHVS; CDR2 reads FQNEAQ. CDR3 DNA sequence: TGTGCCAGCAGCTTAGATAGGACCCCGCGGACCGGGGAGCTGTTTTTT. It specifies CASSLDRTPRTGELFF.

This clone is labeled as medium-sized. The chain links TRBV9 to TRBJ2-1; D call uncertain. The CDR3 is made up of 16 amino acids. Trimming stripped 3 bases from V and 5 bases from J, with 18 bases between. Germline CDR1 reads SGDLS; CDR2 reads YYNGEE. CDR3 protein: CASSDRQSRVHNEQFF. CDR3 DNA sequence: TGTGCCAGCAGCGACCGCCAATCCCGGGTCCACAATGAGCAGTTCTTC.

The DNA of the CDR3 is TGTGCCAGTAGTATCAGGGGGCGGGAGACCCAGTACTTC. It translates to CASSIRGRETQYF. V and J are TRBV19 and TRBJ2-5, with 8 bases lining up with TRBD1. V was clipped by 3 bases and J by 5 bases; unmatched bases: 2. Germline V gene data show CDR1 as LNHDA and CDR2 as SQIVND (reference sequence). This CDR3 contains 13 residues.

The V and J genes are TRBV11-2 and TRBJ1-1; D possibly corresponds to TRBD1 (6 bases). V was pared by 0 bases and J by 1 base, with 12 bases between. The length of the CDR3 is 16 residues. CDR1 is SGHAT, CDR2 FQNNGV, per germline. DNA for the CDR3: TGTGCCAGCAGCTTAGACCCGCAGGGGTCGAACACTGAAGCTTTCTTT. This sequence encodes CASSLDPQGSNTEAFF.

The chain recombines TRBV29-1 with TRBJ2-1; D remains ambiguous. Germline CDR1 is SQVTM and CDR2 is ANQGSEA. The germline V and J ends were trimmed by 6 bases and 7 bases, with 10 bases remaining between them. There are 11 residues in the CDR3. In DNA form, the CDR3 reads TGCAGCGTACTGATGATAAATGAGCAGTTCTTC. It yields the protein CSVLMINEQFF.

The chain joins TRBV4-3 to TRBJ1-3; D possibly corresponds to TRBD1 (6 bases). Germline CDR1 and CDR2: LGHNA and YSLEER. With 0 bases removed from V and 9 bases from J, the gap between germline ends came to 12 bases. This CDR3 comprises 14 residues. The CDR3 is CASSQDPGGRTIYF. The CDR3 coding sequence is TGCGCCAGCAGCCAAGATCCGGGGGGGCGCACCATATATTTT.